The 10 T cell receptor beta chains listed next were all sequenced from one sample in a study of blood T cell repertoires in COVID-19 (dated by TCRdb to the early 2020s). Libraries were made using the immunoSEQ multiplex PCR assay. Entries here come from immuneACCESS through TCRdb and include only in-frame sequences with V and J called. Some clones fail to appear in such tables; in the studies checked, an unresolved V gene covers under half of the shortfall, and the cause of the remainder is unknown. The sample yields fewer than 250,000 clones; about 91% were counted once. Clones ranked in the top ten supply 2% to 3% of the sample. Material: PBMCs or T cells enriched from blood (not recorded which). These receptor sequences come from a woman under 40 with acute COVID-19.

The chain carries TRBV27 and TRBJ2-3; 8 positions agree with TRBD1. CDR3 size: 15 residues. Germline CDR1 and CDR2: MNHEY and SMNVEV (reference sequence). The V and J ends lost 2 bases and 3 bases, in that order; junction bases with no gene match: 4. CDR3 amino acids: CASSLQDRATDTQYF. The CDR3 nucleotides are TGTGCCAGCAGTTTACAGGACAGGGCGACAGATACGCAGTATTTT.

V gene TRBV27 combines with J gene TRBJ1-1; no reliable D call. Germline CDR1 is MNHEY and CDR2 is SMNVEV (reference sequence). The germline V and J ends were trimmed by 2 bases and 1 base, with 14 bases remaining between them. The CDR3 covers 16 residues. The CDR3 is CASSLHLSSWNTEAFF. CDR3 sequence (DNA): TGTGCCAGCAGTTTACATCTGTCTAGCTGGAACACTGAAGCTTTCTTT.

V is TRBV3-1 (or the pseudogene TRBV3-2) and J is TRBJ2-2; 7 bases line up with TRBD2. J was trimmed by 7 bases and V by 4 bases; bases with no gene match: 6. The CDR3 is made up of 14 amino acids. Per germline, CDR1 LGHDT and CDR2 YNNKEL (reference sequence). CDR3 DNA: TGTGCCAGCAGCCTTTCGACTAGCAACGGGGAGCTGTTTTTT. Amino acid sequence: CASSLSTSNGELFF.

V gene TRBV5-6 combines with J gene TRBJ1-2; a weak D match, TRBD1 (5 bases). The germline V and J ends were trimmed by 1 base and 8 bases, with 12 bases remaining between them. The CDR3 spans 13 residues. Germline loops: CDR1 SGHDT, CDR2 YYEEEE. CDR3 in DNA: TGTGCCAGCAGCTTGACGGACAACGGGGGCTACACCTTC. Its protein product is CASSLTDNGGYTF.

To note about this clone: The junction and the germline gene differ at one end; a read error may be behind it. The rearrangement uses TRBV7-7 and TRBJ2-1; TRBD1 matches at 9 bases. Germline V lookup: CDR1 SSHAT, CDR2 FNYEAQ (reference sequence). CDR3 length: 17 amino acids. The CDR3 spells CASSLDGTGRLVDEQFF. The DNA of the CDR3 is TGTGCTAGCAGCTTAGATGGGACAGGGCGGCTAGTAGATGAGCAGTTCTTC. Combining the CDR3 with reference TRBV7-7 and TRBJ2-1 gives the whole variable domain GAGVSQSPRYKVTKRGQDVTLRCDPISSHATLYWYQQALGQGPEFLTYFNYEAQPDKSGLPSDRFSAERPEGSISTLTIQRTEQRDSAMYRCASSLDGTGRLVDEQFFGPGTRLTVL.

The chain recombines TRBV2 with TRBJ2-7, with 7 bases aligning to TRBD2. V trimming: 0 bases; J trimming: 0 bases; junction bases outside the gene matches: 2. Germline CDR1 and CDR2: SNHLY and FYNNEI. The CDR3 has 15 residues. CDR3 DNA: TGTGCCAGCAGTGAAGCACGGGACTACTCCTACGAGCAGTACTTC. It is translated as CASSEARDYSYEQYF.

The chain is built from TRBV29-1 and TRBJ1-1, with D possibly TRBD1 on 6 matching bases. Trimming removed 7 bases at V and 2 bases at J, with 14 bases between. CDR1 and CDR2 from the germline V gene are SQVTM and ANQGSEA. The length of the CDR3 is 13 residues. CDR3 bases: TGCAGCGCCCCCGGGACACTAAACACTGAAGCTTTCTTT. It specifies CSAPGTLNTEAFF. Looking up the rest from reference TRBV29-1 and TRBJ1-1 gives the full variable domain: SAVISQKPSRDICQRGTSLTIQCQVDSQVTMMFWYRQQPGQSLTLIATANQGSEATYESGFVIDKFPISRPNLTFSTLTVSNMSPEDSSIYLCSAPGTLNTEAFFGQGTRLTVV.

The rearrangement uses TRBV14 and TRBJ2-7, with 9 bases that match TRBD1. Germline CDR1 is SGHDN and CDR2 is FVKESK. V shed 1 base and J 5 bases; nucleotides not matched to a gene: 9. The CDR3 sequence is 16 residues long. CDR3 DNA sequence: TGTGCCAGCAGCCAAGTGTGGGTTACAGGGGGCAACGAGCAGTACTTC. Protein product: CASSQVWVTGGNEQYF.

The chain couples TRBV5-1 to TRBJ2-7, with D possibly TRBD2 on 5 matching bases. Germline-derived CDR1 and CDR2 are SGHRS and YFSETQ. Trimming took off 0 bases at V and 6 bases at J, with 10 bases between the two ends. This CDR3 contains 13 residues. CDR3 protein: CASSLGSSSEQYF. The CDR3 bases are TGCGCCAGCAGCTTGGGGTCTAGCTCCGAGCAGTACTTC.

This sequence joins TRBV10-3 and TRBJ2-7, with 10 bases aligning to TRBD2. CDR1 and CDR2 (germline): ENHRY, SYGVKD. V dropped 5 bases and J dropped 3; count of bases not matched to a gene: 4. The CDR3 is 14 amino acids. The chain's CDR3 is CAISRSGRIYEQYF. The CDR3 DNA is TGTGCCATCAGTCGTAGCGGGAGGATCTACGAGCAGTACTTC.